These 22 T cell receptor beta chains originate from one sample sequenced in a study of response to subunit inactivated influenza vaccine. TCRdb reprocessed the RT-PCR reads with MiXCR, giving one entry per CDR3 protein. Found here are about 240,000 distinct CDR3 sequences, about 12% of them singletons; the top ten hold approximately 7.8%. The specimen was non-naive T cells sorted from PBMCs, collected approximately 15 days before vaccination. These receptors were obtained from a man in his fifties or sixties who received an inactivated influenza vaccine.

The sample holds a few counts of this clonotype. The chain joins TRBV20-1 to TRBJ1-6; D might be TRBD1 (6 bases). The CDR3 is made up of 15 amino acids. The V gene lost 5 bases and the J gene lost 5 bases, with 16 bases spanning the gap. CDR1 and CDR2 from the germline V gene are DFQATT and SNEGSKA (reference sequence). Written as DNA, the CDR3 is TGCAGTGCTCGAGGGGGAAATAGCGATAATTCACCCCTCCACTTT. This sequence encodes CSARGGNSDNSPLHF.

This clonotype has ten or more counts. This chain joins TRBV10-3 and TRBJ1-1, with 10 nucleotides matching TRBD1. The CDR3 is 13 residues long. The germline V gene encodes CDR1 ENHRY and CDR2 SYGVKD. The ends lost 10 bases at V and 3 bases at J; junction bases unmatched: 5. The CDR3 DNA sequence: TGTGCCACCAGACAGGGGGCGGACACTGAAGCTTTCTTT. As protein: CATRQGADTEAFF.

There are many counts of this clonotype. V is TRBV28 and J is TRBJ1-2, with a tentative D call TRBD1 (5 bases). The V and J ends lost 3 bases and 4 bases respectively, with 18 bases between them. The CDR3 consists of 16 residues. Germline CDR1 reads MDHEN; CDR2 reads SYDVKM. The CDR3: CASSFNPRQISYGYTF. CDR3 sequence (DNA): TGTGCCAGCAGTTTCAATCCAAGACAGATTTCCTATGGCTACACCTTC.

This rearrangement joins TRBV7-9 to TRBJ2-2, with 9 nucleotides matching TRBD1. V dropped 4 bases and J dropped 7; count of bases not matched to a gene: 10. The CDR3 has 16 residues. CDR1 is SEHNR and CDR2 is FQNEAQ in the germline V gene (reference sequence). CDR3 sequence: CASSSSGTGRGGELFF. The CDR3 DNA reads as TGTGCCAGCAGCTCCTCCGGGACAGGGAGAGGCGGGGAGCTGTTTTTT. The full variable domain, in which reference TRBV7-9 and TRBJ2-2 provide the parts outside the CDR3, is DTGVSQNPRHKITKRGQNVTFRCDPISEHNRLYWYRQTLGQGPEFLTYFQNEAQLEKSRLLSDRFSAERPKGSFSTLEIQRTEQGDSAMYLCASSSSGTGRGGELFFGEGSRLTVL.

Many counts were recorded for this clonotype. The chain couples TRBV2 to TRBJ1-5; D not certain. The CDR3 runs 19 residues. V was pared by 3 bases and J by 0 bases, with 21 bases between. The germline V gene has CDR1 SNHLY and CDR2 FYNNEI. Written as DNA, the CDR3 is TGTGCCAGCAGTGAGGGTCTAGGAAGCCGACTTTATAGCAATCAGCCCCAGCATTTT. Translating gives CASSEGLGSRLYSNQPQHF. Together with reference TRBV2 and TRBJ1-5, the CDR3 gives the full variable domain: EPEVTQTPSHQVTQMGQEVILRCVPISNHLYFYWYRQILGQKVEFLVSFYNNEISEKSEIFDDQFSVERPDGSNFTLKIRSTKLEDSAMYFCASSEGLGSRLYSNQPQHFGDGTRLSIL.

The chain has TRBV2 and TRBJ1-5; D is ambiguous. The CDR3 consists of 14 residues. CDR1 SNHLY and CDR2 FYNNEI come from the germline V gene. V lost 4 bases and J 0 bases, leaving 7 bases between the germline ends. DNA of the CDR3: TGTGCCAGCAGTGGACGGTCTAGCAATCAGCCCCAGCATTTT. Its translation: CASSGRSSNQPQHF.

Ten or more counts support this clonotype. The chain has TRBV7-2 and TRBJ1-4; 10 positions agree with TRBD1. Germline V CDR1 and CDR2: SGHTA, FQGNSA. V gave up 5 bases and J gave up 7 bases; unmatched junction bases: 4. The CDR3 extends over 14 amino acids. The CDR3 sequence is CASSPGQGGEKLFF. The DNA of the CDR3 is TGTGCCAGCAGCCCCGGACAGGGGGGTGAAAAACTGTTTTTT.

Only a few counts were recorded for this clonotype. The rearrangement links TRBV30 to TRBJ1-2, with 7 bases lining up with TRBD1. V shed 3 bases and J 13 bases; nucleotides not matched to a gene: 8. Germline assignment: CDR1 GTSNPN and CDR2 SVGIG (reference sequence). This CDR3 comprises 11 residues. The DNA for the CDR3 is TGTGCCTGGAGGTGGACAGGCCCCCTCACCTTC. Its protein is CAWRWTGPLTF.

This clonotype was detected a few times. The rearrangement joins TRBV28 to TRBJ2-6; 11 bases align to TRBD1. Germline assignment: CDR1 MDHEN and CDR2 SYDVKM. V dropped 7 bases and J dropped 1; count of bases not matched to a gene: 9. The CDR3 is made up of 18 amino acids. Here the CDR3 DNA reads TGTGCCAGCACCGGATTTGGACAGGGGGCGTCTGGGGCCAACGTCCTGACTTTC. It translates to CASTGFGQGASGANVLTF.

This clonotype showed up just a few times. The CDR3 sequence is CASSPIPGPQETQYF. DNA of the CDR3: TGCGCCAGCAGCCCAATACCGGGACCACAAGAGACCCAGTACTTC. The genes are TRBV5-1 and TRBJ2-5; D possibly matches TRBD1 or TRBD2 (5 bases each). Germline V CDR1 and CDR2: SGHRS, YFSETQ. The germline V and J ends were trimmed by 4 bases and 2 bases, with 15 bases remaining between them. CDR3 size: 15 residues.

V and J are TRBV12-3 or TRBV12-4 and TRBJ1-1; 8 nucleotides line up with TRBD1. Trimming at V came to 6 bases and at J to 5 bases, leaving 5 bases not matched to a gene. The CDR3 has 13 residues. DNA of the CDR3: TGTGCCAGCAGCAGGGGGCGGGGGACTGAAGCTTTCTTT. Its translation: CASSRGRGTEAFF.

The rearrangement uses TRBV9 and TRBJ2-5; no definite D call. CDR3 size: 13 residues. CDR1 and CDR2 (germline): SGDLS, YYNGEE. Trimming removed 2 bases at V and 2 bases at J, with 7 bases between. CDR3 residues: CASSVADQETQYF. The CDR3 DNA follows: TGTGCCAGCAGCGTTGCGGATCAAGAGACCCAGTACTTC.

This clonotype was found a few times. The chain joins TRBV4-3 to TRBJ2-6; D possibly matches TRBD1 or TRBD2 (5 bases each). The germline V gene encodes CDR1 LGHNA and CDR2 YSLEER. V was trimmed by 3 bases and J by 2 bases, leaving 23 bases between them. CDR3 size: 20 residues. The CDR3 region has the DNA TGCGCCAGCAGCCACTATAAGCCCGGGACCCTCGAGGCTGGGGCCAACGTCCTGACTTTC. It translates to CASSHYKPGTLEAGANVLTF.

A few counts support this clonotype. CDR3 region: CASSMTFWRVNTEAFF. CDR3 DNA: TGTGCCAGCAGCATGACGTTTTGGAGGGTAAACACTGAAGCTTTCTTT. The chain is built from TRBV7-2 and TRBJ1-1; D gene uncertain. The germline gives CDR1 SGHTA, CDR2 FQGNSA. This CDR3 has 16 residues. V was pared by 5 bases and J by 2 bases, with 18 bases between.

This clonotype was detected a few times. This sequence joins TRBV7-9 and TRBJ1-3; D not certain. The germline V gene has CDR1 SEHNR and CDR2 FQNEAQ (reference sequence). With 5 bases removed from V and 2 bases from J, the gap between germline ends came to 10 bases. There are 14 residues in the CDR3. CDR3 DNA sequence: TGTGCCAGCAGCCAAGGGTTTGCTGGAAACACCATATATTTT. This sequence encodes CASSQGFAGNTIYF. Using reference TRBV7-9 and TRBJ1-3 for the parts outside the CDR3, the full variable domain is DTGVSQNPRHKITKRGQNVTFRCDPISEHNRLYWYRQTLGQGPEFLTYFQNEAQLEKSRLLSDRFSAERPKGSFSTLEIQRTEQGDSAMYLCASSQGFAGNTIYFGEGSWLTVV.

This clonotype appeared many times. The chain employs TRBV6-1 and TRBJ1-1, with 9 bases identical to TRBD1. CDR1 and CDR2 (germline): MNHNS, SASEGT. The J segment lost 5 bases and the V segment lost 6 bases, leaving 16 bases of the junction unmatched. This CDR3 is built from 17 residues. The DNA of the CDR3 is TGTGCCAGCAGGGTTCGAGGGACAGGGTTCCGAGGGACTGAAGCTTTCTTT. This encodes CASRVRGTGFRGTEAFF.

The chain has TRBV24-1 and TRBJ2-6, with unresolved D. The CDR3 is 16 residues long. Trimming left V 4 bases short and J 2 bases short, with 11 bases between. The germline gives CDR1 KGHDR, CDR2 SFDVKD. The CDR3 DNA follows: TGTGCCACCAGTGAGGGCCCGACGACTGGGGCCAACGTCCTGACTTTC. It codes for CATSEGPTTGANVLTF.

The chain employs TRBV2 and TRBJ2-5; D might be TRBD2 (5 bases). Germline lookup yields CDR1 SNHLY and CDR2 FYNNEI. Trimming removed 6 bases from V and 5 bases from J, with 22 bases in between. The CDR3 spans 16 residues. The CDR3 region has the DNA TGTGCCAGCAGCCCCGGGGAGCGCTGCCTTCTCGAGACCCAGTACTTC. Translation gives CASSPGERCLLETQYF.

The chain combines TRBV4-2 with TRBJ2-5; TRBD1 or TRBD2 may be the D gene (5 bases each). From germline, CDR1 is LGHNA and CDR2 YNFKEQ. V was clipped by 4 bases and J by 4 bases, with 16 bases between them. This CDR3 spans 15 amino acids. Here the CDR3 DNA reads TGTGCCAGCAGCCTCGAATTTGTGAGGGGAGAGACCCAGTACTTC. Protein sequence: CASSLEFVRGETQYF.

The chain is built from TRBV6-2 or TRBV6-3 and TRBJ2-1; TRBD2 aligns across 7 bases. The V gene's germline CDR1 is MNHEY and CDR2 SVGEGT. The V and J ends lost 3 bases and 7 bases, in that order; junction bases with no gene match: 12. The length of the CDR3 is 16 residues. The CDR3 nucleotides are TGTGCCAGCAGTTATGGGGGGGAGAGGACGCGGAATGAGCAGTTCTTC. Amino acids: CASSYGGERTRNEQFF.

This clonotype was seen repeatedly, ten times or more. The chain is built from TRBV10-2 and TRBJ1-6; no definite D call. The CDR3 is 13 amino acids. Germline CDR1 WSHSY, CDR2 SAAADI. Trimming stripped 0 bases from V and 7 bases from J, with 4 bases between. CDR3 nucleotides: TGCGCCAGCAGTGAGTCTGTGAATTCACCCCTCCACTTT. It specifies CASSESVNSPLHF.

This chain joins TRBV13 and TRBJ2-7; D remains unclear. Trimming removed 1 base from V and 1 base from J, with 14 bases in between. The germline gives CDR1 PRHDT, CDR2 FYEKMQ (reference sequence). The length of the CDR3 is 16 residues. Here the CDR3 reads CASSLVRQSLSYEQYF. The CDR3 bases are TGTGCCAGCAGCTTAGTTCGCCAGTCTTTATCCTACGAGCAGTACTTC. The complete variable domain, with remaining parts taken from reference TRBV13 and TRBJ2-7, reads AAGVIQSPRHLIKEKRETATLKCYPIPRHDTVYWYQQGPGQDPQFLISFYEKMQSDKGSIPDRFSAQQFSDYHSELNMSSLELGDSALYFCASSLVRQSLSYEQYFGPGTRLTVT.